This T cell receptor beta chain was sequenced in a study of T cells in Graves' hyperthyroidism and ophthalmopathy. Study in general: Blood was drawn when the patient was first diagnosed and still untreated. Study results and caveats: Most thyroid clonotypes with frequency above 0.001 were detected in blood. Ophthalmopathy stood apart from stable hyperthyroidism in a 13 V-J model.

The PBMCs were taken from approximately 9 ml of fresh peripheral blood. This clonotype occurred many times. Its matching antigen is unknown. There were TCR beta CDR3 regions amplified from RNA transcripts. HTBI primers were the set used in a first-round RT-PCR of the TCR CDR3. TCRdb analysed the multiplex PCR reads with MiXCR anew, one entry per CDR3 protein. The table shows some 620,000 distinct CDR3 sequences, with 15% to 20% occurring only once. J lost 4 bases, V lost 1 base, and 8 bases had no gene match. This CDR3 contains 18 residues. The clonotype originates from a woman aged 25-40 years with Graves' hyperthyroidism. The chain carries TRBV12-3 or TRBV12-4 and TRBJ2-3, with 13 bases fitting TRBD2. Input material: blood. The CDR3 here is CASSLGTSGSSRADTQYF. CDR3 sequence (DNA): TGTGCCAGCAGTTTAGGGACTAGCGGGAGTAGTCGCGCAGATACGCAGTATTTT.